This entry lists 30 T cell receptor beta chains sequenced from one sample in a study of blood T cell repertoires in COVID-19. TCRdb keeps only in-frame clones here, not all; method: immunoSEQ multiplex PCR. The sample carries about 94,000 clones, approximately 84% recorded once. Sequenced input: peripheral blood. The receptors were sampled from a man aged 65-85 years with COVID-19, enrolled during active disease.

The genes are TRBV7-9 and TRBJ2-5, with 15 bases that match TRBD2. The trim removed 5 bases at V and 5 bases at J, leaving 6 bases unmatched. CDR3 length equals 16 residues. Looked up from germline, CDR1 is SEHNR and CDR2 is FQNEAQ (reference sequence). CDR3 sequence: CASSTGLAGGRETQYF. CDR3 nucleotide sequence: TGTGCCAGCAGCACGGGACTAGCGGGGGGCCGGGAGACCCAGTACTTC.

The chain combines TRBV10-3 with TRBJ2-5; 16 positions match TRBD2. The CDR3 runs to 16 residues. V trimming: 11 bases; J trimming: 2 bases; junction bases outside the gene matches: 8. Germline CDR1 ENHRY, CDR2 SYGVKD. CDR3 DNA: TGTGCCGCCGGGACTAGCGGGAGGGCCTTTCAAGAGACCCAGTACTTC. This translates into CAAGTSGRAFQETQYF.

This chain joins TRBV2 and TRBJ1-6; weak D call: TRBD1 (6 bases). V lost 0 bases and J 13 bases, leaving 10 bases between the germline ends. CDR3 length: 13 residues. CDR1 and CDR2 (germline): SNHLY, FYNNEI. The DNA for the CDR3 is TGTGCCAGCAGTGAAGCGTTGGGGGCCCCCCTCCACTTT. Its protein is CASSEALGAPLHF.

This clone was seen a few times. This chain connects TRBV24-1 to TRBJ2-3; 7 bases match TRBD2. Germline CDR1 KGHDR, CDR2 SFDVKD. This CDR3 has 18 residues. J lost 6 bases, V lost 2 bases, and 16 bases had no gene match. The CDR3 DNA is TGTGCCACCAGTGATTCGGTGGTCGTCGGGAGGAACATGGATACGCAGTATTTT. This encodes CATSDSVVVGRNMDTQYF.

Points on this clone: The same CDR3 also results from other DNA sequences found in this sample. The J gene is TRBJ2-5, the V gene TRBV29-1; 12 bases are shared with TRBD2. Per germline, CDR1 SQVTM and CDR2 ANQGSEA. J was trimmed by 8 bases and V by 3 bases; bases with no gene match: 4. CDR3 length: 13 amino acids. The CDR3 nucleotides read TGCAGCGTTGATATACTAGCGGGGGGAACCCAGTACTTC. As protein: CSVDILAGGTQYF.

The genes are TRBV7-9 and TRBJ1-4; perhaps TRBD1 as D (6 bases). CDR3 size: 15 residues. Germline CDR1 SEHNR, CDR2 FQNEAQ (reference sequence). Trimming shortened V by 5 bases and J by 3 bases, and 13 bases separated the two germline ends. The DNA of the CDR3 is TGTGCCAGCAGCCGAGATGGGGGCCCTAATGAAAAACTGTTTTTT. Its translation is CASSRDGGPNEKLFF.

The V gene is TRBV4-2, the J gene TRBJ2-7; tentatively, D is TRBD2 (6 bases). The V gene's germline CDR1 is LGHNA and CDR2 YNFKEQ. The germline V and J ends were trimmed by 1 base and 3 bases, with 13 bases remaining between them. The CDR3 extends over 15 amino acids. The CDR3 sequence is CASSQGMDYFYEQYF. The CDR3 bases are TGTGCCAGCAGCCAAGGCATGGACTATTTCTACGAGCAGTACTTC.

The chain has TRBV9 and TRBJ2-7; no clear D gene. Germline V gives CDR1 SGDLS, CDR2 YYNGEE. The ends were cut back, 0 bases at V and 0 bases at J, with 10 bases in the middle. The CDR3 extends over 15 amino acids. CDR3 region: CASSVGSTSSYEQYF. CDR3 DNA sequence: TGTGCCAGCAGCGTAGGGTCAACGAGCTCCTACGAGCAGTACTTC.

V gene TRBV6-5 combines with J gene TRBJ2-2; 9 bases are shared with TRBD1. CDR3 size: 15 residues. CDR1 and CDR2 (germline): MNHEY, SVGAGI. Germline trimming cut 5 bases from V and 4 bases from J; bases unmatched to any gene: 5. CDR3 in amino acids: CASSPGQGGTGELFF. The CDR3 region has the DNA TGTGCCAGCAGTCCGGGACAGGGAGGCACCGGGGAGCTGTTTTTT.

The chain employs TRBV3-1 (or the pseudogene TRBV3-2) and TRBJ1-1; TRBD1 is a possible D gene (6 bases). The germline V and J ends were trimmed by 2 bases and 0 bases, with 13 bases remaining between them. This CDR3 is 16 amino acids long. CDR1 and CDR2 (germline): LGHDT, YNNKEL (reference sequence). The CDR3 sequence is CASSQRGGNLNTEAFF. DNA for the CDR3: TGTGCCAGCAGCCAAAGAGGGGGTAACTTGAACACTGAAGCTTTCTTT.

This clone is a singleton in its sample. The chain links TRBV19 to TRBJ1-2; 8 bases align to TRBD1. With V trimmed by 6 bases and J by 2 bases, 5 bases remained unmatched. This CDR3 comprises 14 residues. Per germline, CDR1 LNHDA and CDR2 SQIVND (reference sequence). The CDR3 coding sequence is TGTGCCAGTAGGACGGGACAGGTGAACTATGGCTACACCTTC. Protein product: CASRTGQVNYGYTF. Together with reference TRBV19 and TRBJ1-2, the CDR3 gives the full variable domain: DGGITQSPKYLFRKEGQNVTLSCEQNLNHDAMYWYRQDPGQGLRLIYYSQIVNDFQKGDIAEGYSVSREKKESFPLTVTSAQKNPTAFYLCASRTGQVNYGYTFGSGTRLTVV.

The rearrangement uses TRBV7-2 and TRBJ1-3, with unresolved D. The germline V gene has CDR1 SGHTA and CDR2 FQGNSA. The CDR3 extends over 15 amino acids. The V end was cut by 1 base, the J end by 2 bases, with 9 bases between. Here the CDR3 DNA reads TGTGCCAGCAGCTTAGACGGGTCAACTGGAAACACCATATATTTT. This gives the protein CASSLDGSTGNTIYF.

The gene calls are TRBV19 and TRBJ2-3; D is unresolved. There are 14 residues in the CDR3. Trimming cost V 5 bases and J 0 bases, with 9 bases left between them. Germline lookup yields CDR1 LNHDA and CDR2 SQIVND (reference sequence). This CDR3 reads CASSSRRSTDTQYF. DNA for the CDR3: TGTGCCAGTAGTTCTCGGAGAAGCACAGATACGCAGTATTTT.

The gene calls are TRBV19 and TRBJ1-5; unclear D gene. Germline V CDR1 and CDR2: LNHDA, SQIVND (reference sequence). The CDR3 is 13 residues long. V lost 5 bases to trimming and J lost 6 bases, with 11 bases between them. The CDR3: CASSYPPRQPQHF. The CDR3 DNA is TGTGCCAGTAGTTATCCTCCCCGTCAGCCCCAGCATTTT.

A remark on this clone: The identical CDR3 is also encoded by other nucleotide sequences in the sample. CDR3 in DNA: TGTGCCAGCAGCCGTGGAGCAGGGGGGTCTTACGAGCAGTACTTC. Residues: CASSRGAGGSYEQYF. The chain combines TRBV14 with TRBJ2-7; the D gene is possibly TRBD1 (7 bases). CDR3 length: 15 amino acids. The germline V and J ends were trimmed by 4 bases and 4 bases, with 17 bases remaining between them. The germline CDR1 and CDR2 sequences are SGHDN and FVKESK.

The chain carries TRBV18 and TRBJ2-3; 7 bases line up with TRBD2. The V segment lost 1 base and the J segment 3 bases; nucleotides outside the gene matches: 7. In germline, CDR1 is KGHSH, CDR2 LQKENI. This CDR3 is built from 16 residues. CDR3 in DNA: TGTGCCAGCTCACCACAGGCGGGAGAGATAACAGATACGCAGTATTTT. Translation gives CASSPQAGEITDTQYF.

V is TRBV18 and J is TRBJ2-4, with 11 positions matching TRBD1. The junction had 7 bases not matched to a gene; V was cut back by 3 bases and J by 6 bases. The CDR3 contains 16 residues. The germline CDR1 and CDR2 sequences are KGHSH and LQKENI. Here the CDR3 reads CASSPPGQGGINIQYF. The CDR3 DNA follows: TGTGCCAGCTCACCGCCGGGACAGGGGGGGATAAACATTCAGTACTTC.

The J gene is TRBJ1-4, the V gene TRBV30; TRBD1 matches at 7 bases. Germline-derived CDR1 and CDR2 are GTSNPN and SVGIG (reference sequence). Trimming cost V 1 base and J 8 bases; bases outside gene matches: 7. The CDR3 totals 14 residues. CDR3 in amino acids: CAWSDGGGGEKLFF. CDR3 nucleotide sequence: TGTGCCTGGAGTGACGGAGGGGGCGGGGAAAAACTGTTTTTT.

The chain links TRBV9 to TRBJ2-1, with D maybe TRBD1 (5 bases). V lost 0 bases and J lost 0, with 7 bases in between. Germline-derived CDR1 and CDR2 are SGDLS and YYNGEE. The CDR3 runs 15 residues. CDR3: CASSVDRSSYNEQFF. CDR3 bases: TGTGCCAGCAGCGTAGACAGGAGCTCCTACAATGAGCAGTTCTTC.

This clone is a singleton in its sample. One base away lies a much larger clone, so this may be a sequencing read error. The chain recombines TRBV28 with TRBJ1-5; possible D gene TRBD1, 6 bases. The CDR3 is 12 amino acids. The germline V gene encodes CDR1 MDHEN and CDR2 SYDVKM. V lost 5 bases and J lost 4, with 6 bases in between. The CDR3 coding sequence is TGTGCCAGCAGTCAGGGGAATCAGCCCCAGCATTTT. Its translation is CASSQGNQPQHF.

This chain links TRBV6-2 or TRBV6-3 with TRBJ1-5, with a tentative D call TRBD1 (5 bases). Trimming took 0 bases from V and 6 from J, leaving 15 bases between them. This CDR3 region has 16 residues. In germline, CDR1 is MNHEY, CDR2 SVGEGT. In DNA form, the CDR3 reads TGTGCCAGCAGTTACTCTGGGACTGGAAGTAGTCAGCCCCAGCATTTT. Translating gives CASSYSGTGSSQPQHF.

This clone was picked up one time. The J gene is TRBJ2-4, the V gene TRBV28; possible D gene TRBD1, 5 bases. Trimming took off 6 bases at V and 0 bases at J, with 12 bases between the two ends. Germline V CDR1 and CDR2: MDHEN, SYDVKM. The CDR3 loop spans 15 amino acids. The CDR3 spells CASSSGQVAKNIQYF. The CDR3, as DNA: TGTGCCAGCAGCTCAGGACAAGTAGCCAAAAACATTCAGTACTTC.

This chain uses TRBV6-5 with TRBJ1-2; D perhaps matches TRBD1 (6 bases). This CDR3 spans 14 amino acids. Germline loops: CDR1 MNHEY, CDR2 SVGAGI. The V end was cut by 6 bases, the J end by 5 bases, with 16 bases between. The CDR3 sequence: CASSRNSGEYGYTF. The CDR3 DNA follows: TGTGCCAGCAGCAGAAATTCAGGGGAATATGGCTACACCTTC.

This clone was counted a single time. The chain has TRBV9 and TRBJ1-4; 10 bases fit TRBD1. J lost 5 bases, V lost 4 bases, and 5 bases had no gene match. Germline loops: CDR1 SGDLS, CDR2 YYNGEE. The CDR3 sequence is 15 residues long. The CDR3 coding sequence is TGTGCCAGCAGCCCTGGACAGGGGGAGAATGAAAAACTGTTTTTT. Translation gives CASSPGQGENEKLFF.

As DNA, the CDR3 is TGCAGTGCTAGTCAGGGTCACACCTTC. Protein product: CSASQGHTF. The chain employs TRBV20-1 and TRBJ1-2; possibly TRBD1 for D (5 bases). The V gene lost 3 bases and the J gene lost 12 bases, with 8 bases spanning the gap. The CDR3 is made up of 9 amino acids. The germline V gene has CDR1 DFQATT and CDR2 SNEGSKA (reference sequence).

The CDR3: CAWSVGQGSYEQYF. The CDR3 DNA reads TGTGCCTGGAGTGTAGGTCAGGGTTCCTACGAGCAGTACTTC. The rearrangement uses TRBV30 and TRBJ2-7, with a weak D call TRBD1 (5 bases). This CDR3 is 14 amino acids long. Trimming cost V 0 bases and J 1 base, with 10 bases left between them. Germline V CDR1 and CDR2: GTSNPN, SVGIG (reference sequence).

In DNA, the CDR3 is TGTGCCAGCAGCCAAGGGGACAGCTCCTATAATTCACCCCTCCACTTT. As protein: CASSQGDSSYNSPLHF. J is TRBJ1-6 and V is TRBV4-2; 7 nucleotides agree with TRBD1. V trimming: 1 base; J trimming: 0 bases; junction bases outside the gene matches: 0. This CDR3 has 16 residues. The germline CDR1 and CDR2 sequences are LGHNA and YNFKEQ.

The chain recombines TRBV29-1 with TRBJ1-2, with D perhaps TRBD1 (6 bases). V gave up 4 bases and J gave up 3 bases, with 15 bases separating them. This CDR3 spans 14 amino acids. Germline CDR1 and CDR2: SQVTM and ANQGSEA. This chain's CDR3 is CSVVTDRQDYGYTF. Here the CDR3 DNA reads TGCAGCGTTGTAACCGACAGGCAGGACTATGGCTACACCTTC.

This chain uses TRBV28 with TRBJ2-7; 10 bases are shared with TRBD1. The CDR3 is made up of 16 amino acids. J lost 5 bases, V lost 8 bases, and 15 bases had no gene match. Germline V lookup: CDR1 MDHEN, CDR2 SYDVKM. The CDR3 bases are TGTGCCAGCCTAAGGTCCGGGACAGGGGCCTCTCACGAGCAGTACTTC. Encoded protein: CASLRSGTGASHEQYF.

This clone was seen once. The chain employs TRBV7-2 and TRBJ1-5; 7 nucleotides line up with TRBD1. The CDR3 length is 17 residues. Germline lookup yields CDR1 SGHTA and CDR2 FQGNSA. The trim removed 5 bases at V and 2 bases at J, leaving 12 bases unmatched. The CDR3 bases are TGTGCCAGCAGCAAAGCCCAACAGGGGACCCGCAATCAGCCCCAGCATTTT. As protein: CASSKAQQGTRNQPQHF.